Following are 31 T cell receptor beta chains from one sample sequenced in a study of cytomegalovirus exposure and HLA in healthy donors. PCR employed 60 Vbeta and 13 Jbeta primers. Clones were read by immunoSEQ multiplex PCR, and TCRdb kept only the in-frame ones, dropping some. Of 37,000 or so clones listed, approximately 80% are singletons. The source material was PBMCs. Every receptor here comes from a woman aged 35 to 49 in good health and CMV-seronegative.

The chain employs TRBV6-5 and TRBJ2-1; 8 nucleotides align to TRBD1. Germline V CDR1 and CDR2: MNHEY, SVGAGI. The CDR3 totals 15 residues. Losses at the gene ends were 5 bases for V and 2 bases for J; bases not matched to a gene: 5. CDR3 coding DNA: TGTGCCAGCAGTCGAGGACAGGGCACCTACAATGAGCAGTTCTTC. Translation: CASSRGQGTYNEQFF.

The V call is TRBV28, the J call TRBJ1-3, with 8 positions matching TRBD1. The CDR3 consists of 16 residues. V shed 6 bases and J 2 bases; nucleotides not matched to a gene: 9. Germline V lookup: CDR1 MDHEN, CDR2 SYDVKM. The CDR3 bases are TGTGCCAGCAGCCCGGGGACAGGTCGGGCTGGAAACACCATATATTTT. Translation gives CASSPGTGRAGNTIYF.

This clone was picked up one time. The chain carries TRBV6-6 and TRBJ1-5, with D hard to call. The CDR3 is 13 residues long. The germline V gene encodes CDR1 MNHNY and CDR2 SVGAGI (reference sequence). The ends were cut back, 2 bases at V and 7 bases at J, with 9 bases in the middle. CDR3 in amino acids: CASSYEGRQPQHF. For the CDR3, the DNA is TGTGCCAGCAGTTACGAAGGGAGGCAGCCCCAGCATTTT.

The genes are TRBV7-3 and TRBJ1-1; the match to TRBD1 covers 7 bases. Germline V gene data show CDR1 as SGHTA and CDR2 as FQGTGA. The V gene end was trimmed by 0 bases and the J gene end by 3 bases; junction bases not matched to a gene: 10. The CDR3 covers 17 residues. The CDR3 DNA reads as TGTGCCAGCAGCTTAACGGGCAGGGGGTTGGGATACACTGAAGCTTTCTTT. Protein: CASSLTGRGLGYTEAFF.

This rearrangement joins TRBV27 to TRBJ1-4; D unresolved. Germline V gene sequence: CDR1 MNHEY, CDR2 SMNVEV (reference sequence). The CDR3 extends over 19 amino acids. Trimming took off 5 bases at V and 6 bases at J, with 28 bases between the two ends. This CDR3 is CASSLIGPGRAADDEKLFF. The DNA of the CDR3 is TGTGCCAGCAGTCTTATTGGACCCGGACGGGCAGCGGATGATGAAAAACTGTTTTTT.

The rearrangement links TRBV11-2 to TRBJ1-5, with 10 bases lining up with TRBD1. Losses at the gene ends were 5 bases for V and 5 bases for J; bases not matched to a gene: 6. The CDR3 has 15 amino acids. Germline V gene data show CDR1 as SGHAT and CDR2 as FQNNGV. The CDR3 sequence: CASSRSGTGDQPQHF. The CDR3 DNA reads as TGTGCCAGCAGCAGATCCGGGACAGGGGATCAGCCCCAGCATTTT.

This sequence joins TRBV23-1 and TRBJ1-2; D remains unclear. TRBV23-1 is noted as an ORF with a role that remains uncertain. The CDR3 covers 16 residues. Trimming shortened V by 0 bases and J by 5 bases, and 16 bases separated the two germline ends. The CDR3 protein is CASSQSIHRIRYGYTF. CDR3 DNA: TGCGCCAGCAGTCAATCGATCCACAGAATTCGTTATGGCTACACCTTC.

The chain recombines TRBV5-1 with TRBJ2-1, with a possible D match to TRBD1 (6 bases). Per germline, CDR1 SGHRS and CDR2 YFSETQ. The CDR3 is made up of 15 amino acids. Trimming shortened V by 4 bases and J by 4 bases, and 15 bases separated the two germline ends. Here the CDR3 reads CASSMAGERYNEQFF. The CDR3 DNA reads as TGCGCCAGCAGCATGGCAGGGGAGCGATACAATGAGCAGTTCTTC.

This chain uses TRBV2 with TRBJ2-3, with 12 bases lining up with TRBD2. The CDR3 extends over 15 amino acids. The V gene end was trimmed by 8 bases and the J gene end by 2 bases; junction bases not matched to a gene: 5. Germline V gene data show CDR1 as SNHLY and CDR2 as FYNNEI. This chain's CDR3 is CASRTSGAYTDTQYF. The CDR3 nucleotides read TGTGCCAGCCGGACTAGCGGGGCCTACACAGATACGCAGTATTTT.

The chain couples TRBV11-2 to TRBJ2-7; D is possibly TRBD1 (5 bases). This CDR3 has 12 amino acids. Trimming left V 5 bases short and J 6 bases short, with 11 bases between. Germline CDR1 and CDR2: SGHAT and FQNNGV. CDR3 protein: CASSLQGSEQYF. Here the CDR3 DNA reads TGTGCCAGCAGCCTCCAGGGCTCCGAGCAGTACTTC.

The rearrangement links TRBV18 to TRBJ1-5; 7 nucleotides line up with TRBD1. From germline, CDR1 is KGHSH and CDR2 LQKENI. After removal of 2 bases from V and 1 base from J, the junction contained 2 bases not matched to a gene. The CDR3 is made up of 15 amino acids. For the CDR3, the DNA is TGTGCCAGCTCACCAGGCAGGGGGAGCAATCAGCCCCAGCATTTT. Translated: CASSPGRGSNQPQHF.

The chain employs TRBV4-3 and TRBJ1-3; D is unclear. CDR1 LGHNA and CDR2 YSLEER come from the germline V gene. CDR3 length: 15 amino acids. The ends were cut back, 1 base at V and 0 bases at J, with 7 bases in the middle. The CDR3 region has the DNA TGCGCCAGCAGCCAAGGGGGAGTCTCTGGAAACACCATATATTTT. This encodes CASSQGGVSGNTIYF.

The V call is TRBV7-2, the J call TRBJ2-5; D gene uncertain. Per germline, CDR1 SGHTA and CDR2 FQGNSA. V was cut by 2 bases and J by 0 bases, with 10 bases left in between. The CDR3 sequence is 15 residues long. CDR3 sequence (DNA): TGTGCCAGCAGCTTACAGACTTCGTACCAAGAGACCCAGTACTTC. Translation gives CASSLQTSYQETQYF.

This CDR3 reads CSVEKDREGEQYF. In DNA, the CDR3 is TGCAGCGTTGAGAAGGACCGGGAGGGTGAGCAGTACTTC. The chain joins TRBV29-1 to TRBJ2-7, with 8 bases matching TRBD2. This CDR3 is 13 amino acids long. Germline CDR1 is SQVTM and CDR2 is ANQGSEA. V lost 3 bases and J lost 7; bases outside the gene matches: 8.

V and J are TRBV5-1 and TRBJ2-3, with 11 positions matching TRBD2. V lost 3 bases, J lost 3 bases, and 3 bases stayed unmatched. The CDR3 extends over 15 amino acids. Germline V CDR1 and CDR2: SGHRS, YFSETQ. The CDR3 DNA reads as TGCGCCAGCAGCTCAGGGACTAGCGGAACAGATACGCAGTATTTT. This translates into CASSSGTSGTDTQYF.

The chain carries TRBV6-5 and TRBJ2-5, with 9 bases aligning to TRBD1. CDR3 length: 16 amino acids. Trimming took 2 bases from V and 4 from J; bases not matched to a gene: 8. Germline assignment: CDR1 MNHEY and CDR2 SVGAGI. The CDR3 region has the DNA TGTGCCAGCAGTTACAGGGGGACAGGGACGCGAGAGACCCAGTACTTC. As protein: CASSYRGTGTRETQYF.

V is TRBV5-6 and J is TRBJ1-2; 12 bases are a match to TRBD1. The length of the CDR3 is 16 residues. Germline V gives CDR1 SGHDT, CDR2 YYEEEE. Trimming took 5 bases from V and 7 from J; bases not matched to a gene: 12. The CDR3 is CASSPGQGAQISGYTF. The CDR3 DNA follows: TGTGCCAGCAGTCCGGGACAGGGGGCGCAAATTAGTGGCTACACCTTC.

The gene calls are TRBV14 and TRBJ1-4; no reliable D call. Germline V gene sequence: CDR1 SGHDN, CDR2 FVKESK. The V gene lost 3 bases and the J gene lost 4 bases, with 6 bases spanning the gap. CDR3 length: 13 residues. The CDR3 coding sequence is TGTGCCAGCAGCCAGGGCCTTAATGAAAAACTGTTTTTT. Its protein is CASSQGLNEKLFF.

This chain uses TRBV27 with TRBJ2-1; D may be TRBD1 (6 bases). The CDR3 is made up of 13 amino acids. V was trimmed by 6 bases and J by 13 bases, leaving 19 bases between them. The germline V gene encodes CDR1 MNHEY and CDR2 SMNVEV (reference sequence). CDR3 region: CASRTALQGSQFF. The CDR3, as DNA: TGTGCCAGCAGGACTGCCTTACAGGGTTCCCAGTTCTTC.

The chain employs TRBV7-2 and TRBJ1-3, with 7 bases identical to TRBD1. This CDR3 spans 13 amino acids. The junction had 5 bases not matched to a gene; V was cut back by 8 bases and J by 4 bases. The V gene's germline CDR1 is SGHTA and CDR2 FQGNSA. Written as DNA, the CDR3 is TGTGCCAGCGCCACAGGGGCCGGAAACACCATATATTTT. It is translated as CASATGAGNTIYF.

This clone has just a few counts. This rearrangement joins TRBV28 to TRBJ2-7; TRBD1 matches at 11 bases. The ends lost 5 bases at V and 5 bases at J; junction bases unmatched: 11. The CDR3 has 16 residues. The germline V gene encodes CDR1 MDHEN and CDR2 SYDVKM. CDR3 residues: CASSPAGQGGRDEQYV. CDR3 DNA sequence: TGTGCCAGCAGTCCCGCGGGACAGGGGGGAAGGGACGAGCAGTACGTC.

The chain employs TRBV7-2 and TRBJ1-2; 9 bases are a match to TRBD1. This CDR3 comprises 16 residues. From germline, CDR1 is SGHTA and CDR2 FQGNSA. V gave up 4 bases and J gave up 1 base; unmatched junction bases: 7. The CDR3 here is CASSSGTGRYNYGYTF. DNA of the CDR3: TGTGCCAGCAGCTCCGGGACAGGGCGCTATAACTATGGCTACACCTTC.

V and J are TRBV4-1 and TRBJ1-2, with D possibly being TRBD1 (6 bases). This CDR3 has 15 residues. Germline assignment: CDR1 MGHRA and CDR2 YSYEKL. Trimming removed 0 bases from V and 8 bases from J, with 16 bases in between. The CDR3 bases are TGCGCCAGCAGCCAAGATAGGACAGCCCTTTGGGGCTACACCTTC. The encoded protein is CASSQDRTALWGYTF.

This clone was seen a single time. CDR3 DNA sequence: TGTGCCAGCAGCTTGGCGGGAACACATAGCTCCTACGAGCAGTACGTC. This translates into CASSLAGTHSSYEQYV. The chain has TRBV5-6 and TRBJ2-7; TRBD2 is a possible D gene (5 bases). The CDR3 spans 16 residues. Germline CDR1 is SGHDT and CDR2 is YYEEEE. Between the trimmed V and J ends, which lost 0 bases and 0 bases, there was a span of 13 bases.

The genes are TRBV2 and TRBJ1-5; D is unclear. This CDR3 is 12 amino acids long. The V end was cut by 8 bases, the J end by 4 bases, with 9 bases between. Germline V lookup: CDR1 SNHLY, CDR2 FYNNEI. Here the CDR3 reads CASSWENQPQHF. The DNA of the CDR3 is TGTGCCAGCTCGTGGGAGAATCAGCCCCAGCATTTT.

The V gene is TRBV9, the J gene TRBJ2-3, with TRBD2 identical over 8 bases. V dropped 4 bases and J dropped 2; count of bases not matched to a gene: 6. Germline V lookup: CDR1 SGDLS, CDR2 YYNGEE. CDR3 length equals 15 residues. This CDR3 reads CASSPPGGITDTQYF. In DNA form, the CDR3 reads TGTGCCAGCAGCCCCCCGGGGGGGATCACAGATACGCAGTATTTT.

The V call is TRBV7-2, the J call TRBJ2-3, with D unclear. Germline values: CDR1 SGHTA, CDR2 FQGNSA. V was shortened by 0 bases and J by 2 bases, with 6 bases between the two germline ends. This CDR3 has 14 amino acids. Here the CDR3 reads CASSLAQNTDTQYF. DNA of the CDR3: TGTGCCAGCAGCTTAGCACAGAACACAGATACGCAGTATTTT.

The CDR3 bases are TGTGCCAGCAGCGCCGGGGACAGAATTCCTCGGGGAGCTTTCTTT. Protein sequence: CASSAGDRIPRGAFF. This sequence joins TRBV5-4 and TRBJ1-1; 7 bases line up with TRBD1. This CDR3 has 15 amino acids. Germline V gene data show CDR1 as SGHNT and CDR2 as YYREEE (reference sequence). Trimming took 4 bases from V and 10 from J; bases not matched to a gene: 16.

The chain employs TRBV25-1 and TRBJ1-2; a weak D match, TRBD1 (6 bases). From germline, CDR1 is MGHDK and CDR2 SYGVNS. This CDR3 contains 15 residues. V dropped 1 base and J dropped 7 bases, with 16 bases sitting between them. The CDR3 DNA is TGTGCCAGCAGTGAATCTCAGGGGACGGGTTTTGGCTACACCTTC. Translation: CASSESQGTGFGYTF.

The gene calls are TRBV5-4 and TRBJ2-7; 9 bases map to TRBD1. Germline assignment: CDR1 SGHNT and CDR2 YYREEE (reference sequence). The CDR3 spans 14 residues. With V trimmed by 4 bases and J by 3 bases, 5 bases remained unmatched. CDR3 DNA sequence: TGTGCCAGCAGCACGGACAGGGGCGGCTACGAGCAGTACTTC. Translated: CASSTDRGGYEQYF.

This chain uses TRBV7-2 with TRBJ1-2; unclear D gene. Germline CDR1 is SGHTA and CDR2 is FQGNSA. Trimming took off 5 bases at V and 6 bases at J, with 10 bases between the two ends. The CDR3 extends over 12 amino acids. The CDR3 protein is CASSGTIDGYTF. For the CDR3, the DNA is TGTGCCAGCAGCGGCACTATTGATGGCTACACCTTC.